Shown below are 23 T cell receptor beta chains from a single sample sequenced in a study of T-cell reconstitution after alpha-beta-depleted transplantation in children. Unique molecular identifiers were used to barcode this TCRbeta library. TCRdb re-analysed the PCR reads in MiXCR, keeping a single row per CDR3 protein. Among about 540,000 distinct CDR3 sequences listed, about 16% were seen once. Sample: PBMCs from the stem cell graft donor, taken from the stem cell graft. All receptors come from a human donor who donated a stem cell graft to a child with acute lymphoblastic leukemia.

This clonotype was observed a few times. The rearrangement links TRBV20-1 to TRBJ2-5, with D possibly being TRBD2 (5 bases). V lost 0 bases to trimming and J lost 5 bases, with 10 bases between them. The CDR3 runs 13 residues. From germline, CDR1 is DFQATT and CDR2 SNEGSKA (reference sequence). This CDR3 is CSARDGGWETQYF. The CDR3 DNA reads as TGCAGTGCTAGAGATGGCGGGTGGGAGACCCAGTACTTC.

The chain links TRBV5-6 to TRBJ2-3, with 8 positions matching TRBD1. The CDR3 spans 13 residues. Per the germline V gene, CDR1 is SGHDT and CDR2 is YYEEEE. V gave up 3 bases and J gave up 9 bases; unmatched junction bases: 6. CDR3 coding DNA: TGTGCCAGCAGCTCGGGGACAGGAGGAACGCAGTATTTT. It codes for CASSSGTGGTQYF.

The sample holds a few counts of this clonotype. The gene calls are TRBV3-1 and TRBJ2-3; 8 bases line up with TRBD2. In germline, CDR1 is LGHDT, CDR2 YNNKEL (reference sequence). The CDR3 consists of 17 residues. V dropped 6 bases and J dropped 2; count of bases not matched to a gene: 13. In nucleotides, the CDR3 is TGTGCCAGCAGTCCATTCACCACTAGCGGAGTCACAGATACGCAGTATTTT. Residues: CASSPFTTSGVTDTQYF.

The chain has TRBV12-3 or TRBV12-4 and TRBJ2-1; 13 bases agree with TRBD2. V was clipped by 5 bases and J by 8 bases; unmatched bases: 9. The CDR3 contains 16 residues. The DNA of the CDR3 is TGTGCCAGCAGTGAAGGACTAGCGGGAGTCGTGTATGAGCAGTTCTTC. This codes for CASSEGLAGVVYEQFF.

The rearrangement joins TRBV9 to TRBJ2-5; a weak D match, TRBD1 (5 bases). There are 15 residues in the CDR3. V lost 4 bases, J lost 5 bases, and 18 bases lay in between. CDR1 and CDR2 from the germline V gene are SGDLS and YYNGEE. As DNA, the CDR3 is TGTGCCAGCAGCCCCCAGGGCTCCCAATGGGAGACCCAGTACTTC. It yields the protein CASSPQGSQWETQYF.

There are a few counts of this clonotype. The chain joins TRBV29-1 to TRBJ2-1; 9 bases map to TRBD1. Germline CDR1 is SQVTM and CDR2 is ANQGSEA. The CDR3 spans 17 residues. The trim removed 7 bases at V and 8 bases at J, leaving 21 bases unmatched. The CDR3 sequence: CSANRLARDRVTDEQFF. CDR3 sequence (DNA): TGCAGCGCCAATCGCCTGGCCCGGGACAGGGTTACGGATGAGCAGTTCTTC.

This clonotype was picked up a small number of times. J is TRBJ2-4 and V is TRBV5-1; 12 bases are a match to TRBD2. Per germline, CDR1 SGHRS and CDR2 YFSETQ. The CDR3 runs 18 residues. V was clipped by 0 bases and J by 1 base; unmatched bases: 5. The CDR3: CASSLGTSGTDAKNIQYF. The CDR3, as DNA: TGCGCCAGCAGCTTGGGGACTAGCGGGACCGACGCCAAAAACATTCAGTACTTC.

A word on this clonotype: Compared with germline, one end of the junction differs, possibly owing to a read error. The chain has TRBV6-2 or TRBV6-3 and TRBJ2-3; D call uncertain. From germline, CDR1 is MNHEY and CDR2 SVGEGT. The CDR3 is 13 residues long. This CDR3 reads CASSYGSTDTHYF. Here the CDR3 DNA reads TGTGCCAGCAGTTACGGTAGCACAGATACGCATTATTTT.

The chain joins TRBV7-9 to TRBJ2-1; 12 nucleotides match TRBD2. CDR1 SEHNR and CDR2 FQNEAQ come from the germline V gene (reference sequence). With V trimmed by 0 bases and J by 11 bases, 11 bases remained unmatched. The CDR3 sequence is 17 residues long. CDR3 sequence reads: CASSLAPGLAGKNQQFF. Written as DNA, the CDR3 is TGTGCCAGCAGCTTAGCTCCAGGACTAGCGGGAAAGAATCAGCAGTTCTTC.

In this sample, this clonotype turned up once. This chain connects TRBV29-1 to TRBJ2-2, with TRBD1 identical over 8 bases. The CDR3 loop spans 15 amino acids. Germline-derived CDR1 and CDR2 are SQVTM and ANQGSEA. J lost 4 bases, V lost 3 bases, and 7 bases had no gene match. CDR3 protein: CSVDTGQGPTGELFF. The DNA of the CDR3 is TGCAGCGTTGATACCGGACAGGGACCCACCGGGGAGCTGTTTTTT.

This clonotype was picked up many times. The chain carries TRBV12-3 or TRBV12-4 and TRBJ2-3; 10 nucleotides agree with TRBD2. The CDR3 consists of 15 residues. The junction had 4 bases not matched to a gene; V was cut back by 6 bases and J by 1 base. For the CDR3, the DNA is TGTGCCAGCAGACTCGGGACTAGCGGCACAGATACGCAGTATTTT. The encoded protein is CASRLGTSGTDTQYF.

The rearrangement links TRBV5-1 to TRBJ2-3; TRBD2 aligns across 14 bases. The V gene end was trimmed by 4 bases and the J gene end by 1 base; junction bases not matched to a gene: 5. Germline V CDR1 and CDR2: SGHRS, YFSETQ. CDR3 length equals 17 residues. CDR3 sequence: CASSGTSGRGRTDTQYF. The CDR3 nucleotides read TGCGCCAGCAGCGGGACTAGCGGGAGAGGCCGCACAGATACGCAGTATTTT.

This clonotype was detected a few times. The rearrangement links TRBV29-1 to TRBJ2-7, with 8 bases matching TRBD1. V trimming: 4 bases; J trimming: 7 bases; junction bases outside the gene matches: 6. Per germline, CDR1 SQVTM and CDR2 ANQGSEA. The CDR3 runs to 12 residues. This chain's CDR3 is CSVAGTGWEQYF. CDR3 sequence (DNA): TGCAGCGTTGCCGGGACAGGTTGGGAGCAGTACTTC.

This clonotype occurred a few times. The chain has TRBV5-8 and TRBJ2-1, with D unresolved. There are 14 residues in the CDR3. From germline, CDR1 is SGHTS and CDR2 YDEGEE. V was shortened by 4 bases and J by 2 bases, with 10 bases between the two germline ends. In DNA form, the CDR3 reads TGTGCCAGCAGCGTCTGGGCCACCTACAATGAGCAGTTCTTC. Translating gives CASSVWATYNEQFF.

This clonotype was picked up many times. V usage is TRBV7-9 and J usage is TRBJ2-3; D is unresolved. Germline CDR1 reads SEHNR; CDR2 reads FQNEAQ (reference sequence). CDR3 size: 12 residues. The V and J ends lost 4 bases and 0 bases respectively, with 2 bases between them. The CDR3, as DNA: TGTGCCAGCAGCTGGAGCACAGATACGCAGTATTTT. Encoded protein: CASSWSTDTQYF.

This clonotype has more than one count but fewer than ten. This sequence joins TRBV5-1 and TRBJ2-5, with 9 bases matching TRBD1. Germline lookup yields CDR1 SGHRS and CDR2 YFSETQ. The junction had 8 bases not matched to a gene; V was cut back by 0 bases and J by 8 bases. The CDR3 loop spans 15 amino acids. This CDR3 reads CASSLDETGQGTQYF. Here the CDR3 DNA reads TGCGCCAGCAGCTTGGATGAGACGGGACAGGGAACCCAGTACTTC.

The V gene is TRBV5-1, the J gene TRBJ2-3; maybe TRBD1 (6 bases). The CDR3 has 15 residues. The ends were cut back, 4 bases at V and 4 bases at J, with 16 bases in the middle. Germline values: CDR1 SGHRS, CDR2 YFSETQ. Here the CDR3 DNA reads TGCGCCAGCAGCCGTGGAGGACAGTATTCAGATACGCAGTATTTT. Its translation: CASSRGGQYSDTQYF.

The CDR3 DNA reads as TGCAGTGCACAGACTAGCGGGAAAAACATTCAGTACTTC. It specifies CSAQTSGKNIQYF. This chain connects TRBV20-1 to TRBJ2-4, with TRBD2 identical over 10 bases. The V gene's germline CDR1 is DFQATT and CDR2 SNEGSKA (reference sequence). Unmatched junction bases numbered 3, after V lost 6 bases and J lost 4 bases. This CDR3 has 13 residues.

This clonotype was recorded many times. The genes are TRBV6-5 and TRBJ1-2, with TRBD1 matching over 8 bases. CDR3 length: 16 amino acids. The V gene end was trimmed by 0 bases and the J gene end by 4 bases; junction bases not matched to a gene: 7. Germline lookup yields CDR1 MNHEY and CDR2 SVGAGI. The CDR3 nucleotides are TGTGCCAGCAGTTACTCGAGGGGACAGGCCTCCTATGGCTACACCTTC. Protein sequence: CASSYSRGQASYGYTF.

This clonotype was recorded a few times. The rearrangement uses TRBV19 and TRBJ2-7; D possibly uses TRBD1 or TRBD2 (5 bases each). V was trimmed by 5 bases and J by 3 bases, leaving 14 bases between them. The germline V gene has CDR1 LNHDA and CDR2 SQIVND (reference sequence). The CDR3 runs 14 residues. CDR3 region: CASSPGPTVYEQYF. CDR3 bases: TGTGCCAGTAGTCCGGGACCTACAGTCTACGAGCAGTACTTC.

The V call is TRBV3-1, the J call TRBJ2-1; D is perhaps TRBD1 or TRBD2 (5 bases each). Trimming pared 4 bases from V and 9 bases from J, leaving 13 bases between. CDR1 and CDR2 (germline): LGHDT, YNNKEL (reference sequence). This CDR3 is built from 13 residues. The CDR3 loop reads CASSRAWGSEQFF. CDR3 nucleotides: TGTGCCAGCAGCCGAGCCTGGGGGAGTGAGCAGTTCTTC.

This clonotype was seen a few times. CDR3 residues: CASSVALENEQFF. CDR3 nucleotide sequence: TGTGCCAGCAGCGTAGCTTTGGAGAATGAGCAGTTCTTC. This chain joins TRBV9 and TRBJ2-1, with unresolved D. Trimming removed 0 bases at V and 7 bases at J, with 8 bases between. The CDR3 length is 13 residues. CDR1 is SGDLS, CDR2 YYNGEE, per germline.

The V call is TRBV7-6, the J call TRBJ1-3; 11 positions agree with TRBD1. J was trimmed by 0 bases and V by 3 bases; bases with no gene match: 13. The CDR3 is 20 residues long. Germline CDR1 is SGHVS and CDR2 is FNYEAQ. CDR3 coding DNA: TGTGCCAGCAGCTTCCATATAGGGACAGGGGGGCCCAACTCTGGAAACACCATATATTTT. Protein: CASSFHIGTGGPNSGNTIYF.